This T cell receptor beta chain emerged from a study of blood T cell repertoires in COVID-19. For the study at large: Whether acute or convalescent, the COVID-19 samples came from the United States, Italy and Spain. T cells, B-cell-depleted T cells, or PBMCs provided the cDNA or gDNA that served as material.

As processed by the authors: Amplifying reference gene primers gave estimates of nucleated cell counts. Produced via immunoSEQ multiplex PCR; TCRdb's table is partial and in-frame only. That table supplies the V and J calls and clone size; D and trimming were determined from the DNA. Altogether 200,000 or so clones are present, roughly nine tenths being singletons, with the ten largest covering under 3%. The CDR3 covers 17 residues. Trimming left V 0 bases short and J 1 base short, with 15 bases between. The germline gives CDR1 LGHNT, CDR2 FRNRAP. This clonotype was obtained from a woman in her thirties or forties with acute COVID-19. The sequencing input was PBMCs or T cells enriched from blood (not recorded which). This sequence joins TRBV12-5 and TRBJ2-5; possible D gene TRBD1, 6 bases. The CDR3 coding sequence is TGTGCTAGTGGTTTGGTACTGTCTCCGACAGGCCAAGAGACCCAGTACTTC. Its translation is CASGLVLSPTGQETQYF.